This T cell receptor (beta chain) was found in a study of blood T cell repertoires in COVID-19. This table comes from immunoSEQ multiplex PCR, and its TCRdb copy is limited to in-frame clones, with some not included. The sample lists about 83,000 clones, more than 75% occurring once. The CDR3 covers 13 residues. The V and J ends lost 0 bases and 6 bases respectively, with 6 bases between them. Germline assignment: CDR1 LGHNA and CDR2 YNFKEQ. Specimen: peripheral blood. The receptor was derived from a woman of 80 years or more with active or convalescent COVID-19. The rearrangement joins TRBV4-2 to TRBJ1-3; D ambiguous. CDR3 sequence: CASSQDLLNTIYF. The CDR3 DNA sequence: TGTGCCAGCAGCCAAGATCTTCTAAACACCATATATTTT.